This T cell receptor (beta chain) originates from a study of T-cell memory formation after mild COVID-19 (dated by TCRdb to about 2021). For context, the study as a whole: Most TCR sequence clusters were specific to one of the two donors. The cohort comprised two young, previously healthy adult volunteers, one female and one male. In a couple of donors, T-cell clones that expanded and contracted after mild COVID-19 were tracked by sequencing TCRalpha and TCRbeta repertoires over time. General findings and caveats noted by the study authors: Only a couple of mild cases were covered by the study, and larger cohorts that include severe cases with pre-infection samples were considered necessary. SARS-CoV-2 specificity of the second-wave clones peaking on day 37 was not confirmed. Contracting CD4+ clones were found mainly in CM and EM memory subsets, while CD8+ clones were enriched in EMRA. Some responding clones were detected in pre-infection memory, which suggested that pre-existing cross-reactive memory T cells had joined the SARS-CoV-2 response. Clones that contracted from day 15 to 85 showed balanced CD4/CD8 phenotypes, whereas a second wave of clones that expanded from day 15 to 37 leaned towards CD4+.

Sequencing was carried out with an Illumina NovaSeq 6000. Using 5'RACE with constant-segment primers, TCRalpha and TCRbeta cDNA libraries were constructed, with sample barcodes and unique molecular identifiers added in the process. RNA was extracted from every sample with Trizol reagent. Amplification of the libraries took two PCR steps, and the second step added a second sample barcode plus Illumina TruSeq adapters. Sequencing of the libraries was done on an Illumina NovaSeq, producing 2 x 150 bp paired-end reads. In the authors' own workflow: The reads were demultiplexed and collapsed into UMI-guided consensus sequences using migec v1.2.7. Using mixcr v2.1.11, UMI consensuses were aligned to TRA and TRB V and J templates and then assembled into clonotypes. A clonotype was counted as expanded or contracted only if both edgeR and NoisET called the change significant, with noise models trained on biological replicates. For edgeR calls, a false discovery rate-adjusted p below 0.01 and a log2 fold-change threshold of 1 were applied. As an exploratory analysis of dynamics, max-normalized trajectories of the 1000 most abundant clonotypes were examined with PCA combined with hierarchical clustering. The CD4 or CD8 phenotype of responding clones was assigned using the separately sequenced CD4+ and CD8+ repertoires. The raw public data were reprocessed by TCRdb itself: fastp quality trimming at Q25, MiXCR clonotype calling, in-frame beta chains only. CDR3 protein duplicates are merged, each entry listing the most common genes and DNA. TCRdb, rather than the study authors, made the V and J calls. For this sample the table gives over 350,000 distinct CDR3 sequences, of which about 15% were detected only once. The ten largest clones capture roughly 21% of the sample.

PBMCs were isolated by Ficoll-Paque density gradient centrifugation. The germline V and J ends show losses of 3 bases and 0 bases respectively, and no gene match explains 10 bases of the junction. Including the terminal cysteine and valine, the CDR3 comprises 17 residues. Only CDR3 DNA is held: 51 bases, read in frame from base 1. CDR1 and CDR2, looked up from the germline V gene, are KGHDR and SFDVKD. This clonotype was observed a single time. The antigen it recognizes is unknown. The record has no base qualities; no much larger clone is one base away. One read offers little support. Material: PBMCs or a T cell subset sorted from them (not recorded which). The receptor comes from a young man who had mild COVID-19 (a few samples of this study predate the infection). The sample titles of this study are shuffled in the database, so cell type and time point are left out; the donor was told from shared clones. This sequence uses TRBV24-1 and TRBJ2-7; 7 middle bases align to TRBD2. The bases read TGTGCCACCAGTGATAGACCATACCGGGACTACTCCTACGAGCAGTACGTC. The encoded protein is CATSDRPYRDYSYEQYV.